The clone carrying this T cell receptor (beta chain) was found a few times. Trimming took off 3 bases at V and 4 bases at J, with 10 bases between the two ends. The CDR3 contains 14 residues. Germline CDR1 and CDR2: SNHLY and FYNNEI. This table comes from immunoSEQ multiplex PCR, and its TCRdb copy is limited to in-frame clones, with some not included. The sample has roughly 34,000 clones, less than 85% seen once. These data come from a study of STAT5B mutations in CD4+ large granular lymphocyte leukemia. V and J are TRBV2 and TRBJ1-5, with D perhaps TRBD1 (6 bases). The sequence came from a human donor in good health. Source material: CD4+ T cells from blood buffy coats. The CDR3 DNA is TGTGCCAGCAGTGATACTGGACAGAATCAGCCCCAGCATTTT. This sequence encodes CASSDTGQNQPQHF. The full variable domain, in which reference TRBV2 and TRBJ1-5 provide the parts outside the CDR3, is EPEVTQTPSHQVTQMGQEVILRCVPISNHLYFYWYRQILGQKVEFLVSFYNNEISEKSEIFDDQFSVERPDGSNFTLKIRSTKLEDSAMYFCASSDTGQNQPQHFGDGTRLSIL.